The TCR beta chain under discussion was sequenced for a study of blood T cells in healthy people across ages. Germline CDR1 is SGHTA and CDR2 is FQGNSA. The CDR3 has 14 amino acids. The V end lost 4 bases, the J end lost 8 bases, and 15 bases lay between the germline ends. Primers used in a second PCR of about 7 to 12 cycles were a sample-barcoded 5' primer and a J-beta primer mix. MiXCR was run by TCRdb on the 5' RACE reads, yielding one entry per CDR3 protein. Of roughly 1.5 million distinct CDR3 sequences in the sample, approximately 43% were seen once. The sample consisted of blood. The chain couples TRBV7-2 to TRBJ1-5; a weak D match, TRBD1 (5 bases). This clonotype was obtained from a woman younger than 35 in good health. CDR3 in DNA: TGTGCCAGCAGCTCCCGTCGGGGGAACGAGCCCCAGCATTTT. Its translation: CASSSRRGNEPQHF.